Below are 25 T cell receptor beta chains sequenced from a single sample in a study of cytomegalovirus exposure and HLA in healthy donors. Sequencing was performed with immunoSEQ multiplex PCR; in TCRdb, only in-frame clones are kept and a portion is missing. The sample consists of 50,000 to 65,000 clones, about 95% of them appearing once. The sample comprised PBMCs. These receptors were collected from a woman between 18 and 30 years old in good health and CMV-seropositive.

The chain links TRBV7-2 to TRBJ1-6; 10 nucleotides align to TRBD1. There are 15 residues in the CDR3. The germline gives CDR1 SGHTA, CDR2 FQGNSA. The junction had 4 bases not matched to a gene; V was cut back by 5 bases and J by 6 bases. This CDR3 is CASSVTGGSNSPLHF. The CDR3 DNA is TGTGCCAGCAGCGTGACAGGGGGCAGTAATTCACCCCTCCACTTT.

The chain carries TRBV19 and TRBJ1-5, with D possibly being TRBD1 (5 bases). Germline CDR1 is LNHDA and CDR2 is SQIVND (reference sequence). The V end lost 4 bases, the J end lost 6 bases, and 10 bases lay between the germline ends. CDR3 length: 13 amino acids. The CDR3, as DNA: TGTGCCAGTAGTACGGGGGGGTTTCAGCCCCAGCATTTT. This sequence encodes CASSTGGFQPQHF.

This rearrangement joins TRBV19 to TRBJ2-2, with D possibly being TRBD1 (6 bases). V shed 3 bases and J shed 4 bases, with 12 bases lying between them. Germline V gene lookup returns CDR1 LNHDA and CDR2 SQIVND (reference sequence). CDR3 size: 15 residues. Here the CDR3 reads CASSIIQGSTGELFF. The CDR3 DNA follows: TGTGCCAGTAGTATCATTCAGGGGAGCACCGGGGAGCTGTTTTTT.

With regard to this clone: An end of the junction does not agree with germline; a read error may underlie this. The rearrangement links TRBV18 to TRBJ2-7; a weak D match, TRBD1 (5 bases). The CDR3 runs to 15 residues. CDR1 is KGHSH and CDR2 is LQKENI in the germline V gene. The DNA of the CDR3 is TGTGCCAGCTCCCCACTTGGGGCAGGCTCCTACGAGCAGTACTTC. Translated, it gives CASSPLGAGSYEQYF.

V gene TRBV2 combines with J gene TRBJ1-1; the match to TRBD1 covers 7 bases. Per germline, CDR1 SNHLY and CDR2 FYNNEI. Trimming took 8 bases from V and 6 from J; bases not matched to a gene: 6. The CDR3 has 12 residues. The CDR3 coding sequence is TGTGCCAGCCGACAGGGATTCGCTGAAGCTTTCTTT. Translated, it gives CASRQGFAEAFF.

This chain joins TRBV29-1 and TRBJ2-1, with TRBD2 matching 7 bases. V was clipped by 1 base and J by 0 bases; unmatched bases: 9. The CDR3 contains 17 residues. Per the germline V gene, CDR1 is SQVTM and CDR2 is ANQGSEA. The CDR3 here is CSVEGVLSGTSYNEQFF. The DNA of the CDR3 is TGCAGCGTTGAAGGAGTCCTGAGCGGGACCTCCTACAATGAGCAGTTCTTC.

V usage is TRBV27 and J usage is TRBJ2-2; 7 bases are shared with TRBD1. Germline V CDR1 and CDR2: MNHEY, SMNVEV (reference sequence). This CDR3 contains 18 residues. Unmatched junction bases numbered 14, after V lost 7 bases and J lost 0 bases. The CDR3 region is CASTKTHRDSSNTGELFF. The CDR3 DNA reads TGTGCCAGCACCAAAACTCACCGGGACAGTTCGAACACCGGGGAGCTGTTTTTT.

V is TRBV9 and J is TRBJ2-7; a weak D match, TRBD1 (6 bases). Deletions cut 3 bases from V and 2 bases from J, with 12 bases between. Germline loops: CDR1 SGDLS, CDR2 YYNGEE. This CDR3 has 14 residues. In DNA form, the CDR3 reads TGTGCCAGCAGCGCACGGACAGACGCCTACGAGCAGTACTTC. Its translation is CASSARTDAYEQYF.

CDR3 amino acids: CASSIRDRAYEQYF. DNA of the CDR3: TGTGCCAGCAGCATCCGGGACAGAGCCTACGAGCAGTACTTC. The chain recombines TRBV7-8 with TRBJ2-7; 7 bases are shared with TRBD1. CDR1 is SGHVS, CDR2 FQNEAQ, per germline. The CDR3 is 14 residues long. V lost 5 bases, J lost 2 bases, and 6 bases stayed unmatched.

This clone appeared once. J is TRBJ2-2 and V is TRBV11-2, with TRBD2 matching over 9 bases. The CDR3 is 19 residues long. The germline CDR1 and CDR2 sequences are SGHAT and FQNNGV. V was clipped by 6 bases and J by 0 bases; unmatched bases: 14. CDR3 sequence reads: CASSRGWRGGTANTGELFF. CDR3 nucleotide sequence: TGTGCCAGCAGTCGGGGATGGCGGGGGGGAACCGCGAACACCGGGGAGCTGTTTTTT.

This chain joins TRBV27 and TRBJ2-7; 12 bases agree with TRBD1. Germline V gives CDR1 MNHEY, CDR2 SMNVEV (reference sequence). CDR3 length: 15 residues. V lost 4 bases and J lost 7; bases outside the gene matches: 8. CDR3 loop: CASSSPGTGGREQYF. CDR3 sequence (DNA): TGTGCCAGCAGTTCTCCCGGGACAGGGGGCCGGGAGCAGTACTTC.

The chain uses TRBV2 and TRBJ2-3; 10 bases align to TRBD1. The CDR3 is 15 amino acids. V gave up 5 bases and J gave up 5 bases; unmatched junction bases: 7. Germline values: CDR1 SNHLY, CDR2 FYNNEI. The CDR3 nucleotides are TGTGCCAGCAGTCTAAGACAGGGGGCTGGAGATACGCAGTATTTT. Translating it yields CASSLRQGAGDTQYF. The full variable domain, its missing parts supplied by reference TRBV2 and TRBJ2-3, is EPEVTQTPSHQVTQMGQEVILRCVPISNHLYFYWYRQILGQKVEFLVSFYNNEISEKSEIFDDQFSVERPDGSNFTLKIRSTKLEDSAMYFCASSLRQGAGDTQYFGPGTRLTVL.

The gene calls are TRBV19 and TRBJ1-2; no clear D. V lost 3 bases to trimming and J lost 11 bases, with 13 bases between them. The CDR3 spans 12 residues. The germline gives CDR1 LNHDA, CDR2 SQIVND (reference sequence). Written as DNA, the CDR3 is TGTGCCAGTAGTATTGAGAAAGGCGGATACACCTTC. It codes for CASSIEKGGYTF.

V and J are TRBV4-1 and TRBJ1-3; D is perhaps TRBD1 (6 bases). Germline lookup yields CDR1 MGHRA and CDR2 YSYEKL. Trimming took 1 base from V and 4 from J, leaving 14 bases between them. The CDR3 length is 16 residues. The CDR3 region has the DNA TGCGCCAGCAGCCAAGGGCGGGGGGCGTTAGGAAACACCATATATTTT. Protein sequence: CASSQGRGALGNTIYF.

This rearrangement joins TRBV6-5 to TRBJ2-2, with 9 bases identical to TRBD2. With V trimmed by 2 bases and J by 7 bases, 5 bases remained unmatched. The CDR3 runs 15 residues. CDR1 and CDR2 (germline): MNHEY, SVGAGI. The CDR3 DNA is TGTGCCAGCAGTTACCGGCCGACTAGCGGCGGGGAGCTGTTTTTT. It translates to CASSYRPTSGGELFF.

This clone was observed a single time. The CDR3 DNA reads as TGTGCCAGCAGCTCAATTCCGAACACTGAAGCTTTCTTT. Protein: CASSSIPNTEAFF. V gene TRBV7-9 combines with J gene TRBJ1-1; D is undetermined. This CDR3 region has 13 residues. CDR1 is SEHNR and CDR2 is FQNEAQ in the germline V gene (reference sequence). The germline V and J ends were trimmed by 4 bases and 1 base, with 7 bases remaining between them.

This chain links TRBV5-6 with TRBJ2-7; 9 bases align to TRBD1. In germline, CDR1 is SGHDT, CDR2 YYEEEE. The V segment lost 4 bases and the J segment 0 bases; nucleotides outside the gene matches: 14. The CDR3 has 18 residues. The CDR3 nucleotides are TGTGCCAGCAGCCCCAGGACAGGGGACCCCAACCCCTCCTACGAGCAGTACTTC. This encodes CASSPRTGDPNPSYEQYF.

The rearrangement links TRBV7-9 to TRBJ2-7; TRBD2 aligns across 8 bases. The germline V gene encodes CDR1 SEHNR and CDR2 FQNEAQ (reference sequence). CDR3 length: 14 amino acids. V was clipped by 2 bases and J by 5 bases; unmatched bases: 5. CDR3 nucleotide sequence: TGTGCCAGCAGCTTATTCCGAGCGGGAGACGAGCAGTACTTC. Translating gives CASSLFRAGDEQYF.

J is TRBJ1-4 and V is TRBV2; no clear D gene. The CDR3 is 12 residues long. Trimming cost V 7 bases and J 3 bases, with 6 bases left between them. Germline V lookup: CDR1 SNHLY, CDR2 FYNNEI. For the CDR3, the DNA is TGTGCCAGCAAGAGGTCTAATGAAAAACTGTTTTTT. Residues: CASKRSNEKLFF.

The chain joins TRBV5-1 to TRBJ1-1; possibly TRBD1 for D (6 bases). V was shortened by 3 bases and J by 8 bases, with 20 bases between the two germline ends. The CDR3 covers 15 residues. CDR1 and CDR2 (germline): SGHRS, YFSETQ. The CDR3 loop reads CASSSGGSRGGEAFF. For the CDR3, the DNA is TGCGCCAGCAGCTCTGGTGGTAGCAGGGGCGGAGAAGCTTTCTTT.

The chain couples TRBV7-3 to TRBJ1-3; D ambiguous. The CDR3 runs 14 residues. The germline gives CDR1 SGHTA, CDR2 FQGTGA. The V gene lost 5 bases and the J gene lost 0 bases, with 8 bases spanning the gap. The CDR3 nucleotides are TGTGCCAGCAGCCCCTCACTCTCTGGAAACACCATATATTTT. This codes for CASSPSLSGNTIYF. Drawing the rest from reference TRBV7-3 and TRBJ1-3, the complete variable domain is GAGVSQTPSNKVTEKGKYVELRCDPISGHTALYWYRQSLGQGPEFLIYFQGTGAADDSGLPNDRFFAVRPEGSVSTLKIQRTERGDSAVYLCASSPSLSGNTIYFGEGSWLTVV.

The chain is built from TRBV6-1 and TRBJ1-2, with D tentatively TRBD1 (5 bases). The CDR3 sequence is 14 residues long. Trimming left V 2 bases short and J 5 bases short, with 12 bases between. CDR1 and CDR2 (germline): MNHNS, SASEGT. The CDR3 nucleotides read TGTGCCAGCAGTGAAAGGGGTCTCGCTTATGGCTACACCTTC. It yields the protein CASSERGLAYGYTF.

This clone was observed a handful of times. This sequence joins TRBV11-2 and TRBJ2-7; D may be TRBD1 (6 bases). The germline V gene has CDR1 SGHAT and CDR2 FQNNGV. The CDR3 runs 14 residues. The germline V and J ends were trimmed by 2 bases and 7 bases, with 15 bases remaining between them. Here the CDR3 reads CASSLRTAVGEQYF. CDR3 DNA sequence: TGTGCCAGCAGCTTAAGGACAGCAGTGGGGGAGCAGTACTTC.

The rearrangement joins TRBV6-1 to TRBJ2-1; 7 bases are a match to TRBD2. V trimming: 2 bases; J trimming: 6 bases; junction bases outside the gene matches: 4. CDR3 length equals 14 residues. Germline V lookup: CDR1 MNHNS, CDR2 SASEGT. Written as DNA, the CDR3 is TGTGCCAGCAGTGAATCGAGCGGGGTCAATGAGCAGTTCTTC. This codes for CASSESSGVNEQFF.

This CDR3 is CASSYRSYEQYF. The CDR3 coding sequence is TGTGCCAGCAGTTATCGGAGCTACGAGCAGTACTTC. This chain joins TRBV28 and TRBJ2-7; D unclear. The CDR3 spans 12 residues. The germline V gene encodes CDR1 MDHEN and CDR2 SYDVKM. V dropped 4 bases and J dropped 3 bases, with 7 bases sitting between them.